The source of this T cell receptor beta chain is a study of CD8 T cells in ankylosing spondylitis. Trimming removed 7 bases from V and 0 bases from J, with 13 bases in between. CDR3 length: 15 residues. Germline V gene data show CDR1 as MNHNS and CDR2 as SASEGT. About this clonotype: Its antigen is unknown.

Libraries for TCR beta were made by quantitative 5'-RACE with molecular barcodes. From the 5' RACE reads, TCRdb called clonotypes with MiXCR, one entry per CDR3 protein. The sample lists about 110,000 distinct CDR3 sequences, around 24% occurring once. Study results and limitations: Ankylosing spondylitis blood seemed to carry a telltale TCR beta motif made of fewer than ten highly homologous variants.

The TCR comes from a male donor with ankylosing spondylitis. The material sequenced was synovial fluid, either unsorted or a sorted T cell fraction (not recorded which). The J gene is TRBJ1-5, the V gene TRBV6-1; weak D call: TRBD1 (5 bases). CDR3 loop: CASMKGVNSNQPQHF. The CDR3 nucleotides read TGTGCCAGCATGAAAGGGGTAAATAGCAATCAGCCCCAGCATTTT.